This T cell receptor beta chain is from a study of shared clonotypes between healthy human individuals. Within Nashville, Tennessee resided all donors, each a Caucasian adult. Genomic DNA of every subset was divided equally among multiple immunoSEQ plates. TCRdb's table, derived via immunoSEQ multiplex PCR, lists solely in-frame clones and lacks some. The sample yields some 490,000 clones, 60% to 80% seen once. The CDR3 extends over 18 amino acids. Germline-derived CDR1 and CDR2 are SGDLS and YYNGEE. V gave up 1 base and J gave up 1 base; unmatched junction bases: 9. The sequencing input was PBMCs. This chain joins TRBV9 and TRBJ2-3, with 10 positions matching TRBD1. This sequence was found in a woman between 35 and 50 years old in good health. Some clones in this sample may be carry-over from other donors' samples. The CDR3 nucleotides read TGTGCCAGCAGCGTAAGTGCGGGACAGGGGTTCGGCACAGATACGCAGTATTTT. It codes for CASSVSAGQGFGTDTQYF.